This TCR beta chain was profiled in a study of regulatory T cells in long-lasting Graves disease. This CDR3 spans 14 amino acids. Germline values: CDR1 SGHRS, CDR2 YFSETQ. For this clonotype: Antigen specificity is unknown.

The time point here: newly diagnosed GD, antithyroid drugs for less than 3 months. Scientists built the TCR library using RNA that was extracted from PBMCs. Graves' disease diagnosis was established per American Thyroid Association guidelines. Investigators prepared the TCR beta libraries by applying iRepertoire HTBI primers and Arm-PCR of CDR3 regions. TCRdb used MiXCR to reprocess the multiplex PCR reads, holding one entry per CDR3 protein. The repertoire holds 500,000 or so distinct CDR3 sequences, approximately 14% seen once, with 17% in the top ten. Study outcomes and limitations: There were preferences for TRBV28, TRBJ1-2 and TRBJ2-5 in persistent disease. Lower TCR diversity was seen in persistent Graves' patients than in newly diagnosed ones.

These same records also appear under a second study, on T cells in Graves' hyperthyroidism and ophthalmopathy. As reported in that work: The diagnoses drew upon clinical symptoms, serum thyroxine and TRAb, thyroid ultrasound and orbital computed tomography.

The chain links TRBV5-1 to TRBJ2-1; no clear D gene. The J call may be faulty, since TRBJ2-5 better matches the DNA end. The specimen was peripheral blood mononuclear cells (PBMCs), collected at new diagnosis, from a patient treated with antithyroid drugs. The TCR originated in a woman aged 50 to 60 with Graves disease. The CDR3 is CASSLASMGETQYF. CDR3 bases: TGCGCCAGCAGCTTGGCCTCCATGGGTGAGACCCAGTACTTC.